This entry lists 4 T cell receptor beta chains sequenced from one sample in a study of T cell repertoires in cytomegalovirus infection. Using its own MiXCR run on the reads, TCRdb lists one record per CDR3 protein. The table has hundreds of thousands of distinct CDR3 sequences, under 35% seen once; the top ten hold 20%. These TCRs' antigens remain unknown. Source: cultured PBMCs, taken from culture after CMV antigen stimulation. Receptor source: a human donor in good health (CMV status not recorded). Some clones in this sample may be carry-over from other donors' samples.

In this sample, this clonotype turned up a few times. The chain joins TRBV10-3 to TRBJ1-6, with a possible D match to TRBD1 (5 bases). Germline V gene data show CDR1 as ENHRY and CDR2 as SYGVKD. V was shortened by 7 bases and J by 7 bases, with 11 bases between the two germline ends. The CDR3 extends over 13 amino acids. The CDR3 DNA reads as TGTGCCATCACCGGGACGGCGAATTCACCCCTCCACTTT. Its protein product is CAITGTANSPLHF.

The rearrangement joins TRBV6-6 to TRBJ2-2, with no clear D. This CDR3 contains 13 residues. V was shortened by 5 bases and J by 3 bases, with 7 bases between the two germline ends. Germline CDR1 MNHNY, CDR2 SVGAGI (reference sequence). The CDR3 loop is CASSAAYTGELFF. CDR3 sequence (DNA): TGTGCCAGCAGTGCGGCCTACACCGGGGAGCTGTTTTTT.

This clonotype was seen a handful of times. The chain combines TRBV5-1 with TRBJ2-6; D uncertain. V was cut by 0 bases and J by 2 bases, with 9 bases left in between. Per the germline V gene, CDR1 is SGHRS and CDR2 is YFSETQ. The CDR3 has 16 amino acids. In DNA form, the CDR3 reads TGCGCCAGCAGCTTGGAGTTCCGTGCTGGGGCCAACGTCCTGACTTTC. It specifies CASSLEFRAGANVLTF.

This sequence joins TRBV7-2 and TRBJ1-3, with D tentatively TRBD1 (6 bases). CDR3 length equals 14 residues. Germline V gene lookup returns CDR1 SGHTA and CDR2 FQGNSA. V shed 6 bases and J shed 0 bases, with 9 bases lying between them. CDR3: CASRLGGSGNTIYF. The CDR3 DNA reads TGTGCCAGCAGGCTAGGGGGCTCTGGAAACACCATATATTTT.